The 10 T cell receptor beta chains in this list originate from one sample, sequenced in a study of CD8 T cells in Susac syndrome. When the RNA was reverse transcribed, random hexamers were used with an input of about 0.5 to 1 ug. One entry per CDR3 protein, called by TCRdb with MiXCR from the immunoSEQ multiplex PCR reads. The table records 130,000 or so distinct CDR3 sequences, 75% to 90% of them present only once. Sequencing was done on a sample of CD8+ T cells from PBMCs. The receptors were gathered from a human donor with multiple sclerosis.

The chain employs TRBV5-4 and TRBJ1-1, with D unresolved. Trimming shortened V by 4 bases and J by 7 bases, and 14 bases separated the two germline ends. In germline, CDR1 is SGHNT, CDR2 YYREEE (reference sequence). This CDR3 comprises 13 residues. CDR3 region: CASSPHPTVEAFF. CDR3 in DNA: TGTGCCAGCAGCCCCCACCCAACCGTTGAAGCTTTCTTT. Full variable domain (outside the CDR3, taken from reference TRBV5-4 and TRBJ1-1): ETGVTQSPTHLIKTRGQQVTLRCSSQSGHNTVSWYQQALGQGPQFIFQYYREEENGRGNFPPRFSGLQFPNYSSELNVNALELDDSALYLCASSPHPTVEAFFGQGTRLTVV.

The V and J genes are TRBV19 and TRBJ2-3; perhaps D is TRBD1 or TRBD2 (6 bases each). There are 18 residues in the CDR3. V shed 0 bases and J shed 3 bases, with 19 bases lying between them. CDR1 LNHDA and CDR2 SQIVND come from the germline V gene (reference sequence). This CDR3 is CASSIDLPGAMTTDTQYF. DNA of the CDR3: TGTGCCAGTAGTATAGATCTCCCGGGGGCGATGACAACAGATACGCAGTATTTT.

J is TRBJ2-5 and V is TRBV13; D gene unclear. CDR1 and CDR2 from the germline V gene are PRHDT and FYEKMQ (reference sequence). The CDR3 runs 12 residues. The V end lost 5 bases, the J end lost 7 bases, and 11 bases lay between the germline ends. CDR3 sequence reads: CASSDTVRTQYF. The CDR3 nucleotides are TGTGCCAGCAGCGACACAGTTAGGACCCAGTACTTC.

The V and J genes are TRBV7-3 and TRBJ2-2, with a possible D match to TRBD2 (5 bases). From germline, CDR1 is SGHTA and CDR2 FQGTGA. Trimming removed 5 bases from V and 7 bases from J, with 11 bases in between. CDR3 length: 13 residues. The CDR3 sequence is CASSRGIGGELFF. Here the CDR3 DNA reads TGTGCCAGCAGCCGGGGAATCGGCGGGGAGCTGTTTTTT.

The chain carries TRBV19 and TRBJ1-1, with TRBD1 identical over 8 bases. CDR1 and CDR2 from the germline V gene are LNHDA and SQIVND (reference sequence). V lost 5 bases, J lost 7 bases, and 9 bases stayed unmatched. There are 14 residues in the CDR3. CDR3 region: CASSPGQVGYEAFF. In nucleotides, the CDR3 is TGTGCCAGTAGTCCGGGACAGGTTGGGTATGAAGCTTTCTTT. The whole variable domain, filled in from reference TRBV19 and TRBJ1-1, reads DGGITQSPKYLFRKEGQNVTLSCEQNLNHDAMYWYRQDPGQGLRLIYYSQIVNDFQKGDIAEGYSVSREKKESFPLTVTSAQKNPTAFYLCASSPGQVGYEAFFGQGTRLTVV.

In this sample, this clonotype turned up a few times. The gene calls are TRBV6-1 and TRBJ2-3; 9 positions match TRBD2. The CDR3 loop spans 15 amino acids. Germline V CDR1 and CDR2: MNHNS, SASEGT. V shed 5 bases, J shed 4 bases, and the junction held 7 bases outside the gene matches. The CDR3 region has the DNA TGTGCCAGCAGTTGGATAGCGGGGGCATCAGATACGCAGTATTTT. Translating gives CASSWIAGASDTQYF.

This chain connects TRBV27 to TRBJ1-2, with D perhaps TRBD1 (6 bases). V shed 4 bases and J shed 4 bases, with 13 bases lying between them. The germline gives CDR1 MNHEY, CDR2 SMNVEV (reference sequence). There are 14 residues in the CDR3. The CDR3 spells CASSYRVVGYGYTF. DNA for the CDR3: TGTGCCAGCAGTTACAGGGTAGTCGGCTATGGCTACACCTTC.

V usage is TRBV29-1 and J usage is TRBJ2-5; 8 bases are shared with TRBD1. J was trimmed by 0 bases and V by 4 bases; bases with no gene match: 7. CDR3 size: 15 residues. Germline V gives CDR1 SQVTM, CDR2 ANQGSEA. In DNA, the CDR3 is TGCAGCGTTGTCGGGACAGGACGGTACCAAGAGACCCAGTACTTC. This translates into CSVVGTGRYQETQYF.

The J gene is TRBJ1-5, the V gene TRBV6-5, with a possible D match to TRBD1 (5 bases). Deletions cut 2 bases from V and 5 bases from J, with 10 bases between. The CDR3 contains 14 residues. Per the germline V gene, CDR1 is MNHEY and CDR2 is SVGAGI. This CDR3 is CASSYAGGDQPQHF. The CDR3 region has the DNA TGTGCCAGCAGTTACGCGGGGGGTGATCAGCCCCAGCATTTT.

This sequence joins TRBV30 and TRBJ1-1; 7 bases agree with TRBD1. V dropped 2 bases and J dropped 2; count of bases not matched to a gene: 8. Germline V gives CDR1 GTSNPN, CDR2 SVGIG (reference sequence). This CDR3 spans 15 amino acids. The CDR3 here is CAWSNVDRINTEAFF. DNA for the CDR3: TGTGCCTGGAGTAATGTGGACAGGATTAACACTGAAGCTTTCTTT.